This entry lists 18 T cell receptor beta chains sequenced from one sample in a study of cytomegalovirus exposure and HLA in healthy donors. PCR used 60 Vbeta primers and 13 Jbeta primers. The table came from immunoSEQ multiplex PCR; TCRdb's copy has only in-frame clones and leaves some out. The sample consists of over 75,000 clones, about 75% of them appearing once. The specimen was PBMCs. These receptors were obtained from a female donor in good health and CMV-seronegative.

The V and J genes are TRBV28 and TRBJ2-7; 8 bases agree with TRBD1. After removal of 7 bases from V and 3 bases from J, the junction contained 8 bases not matched to a gene. Per the germline V gene, CDR1 is MDHEN and CDR2 is SYDVKM. CDR3 length: 14 amino acids. The CDR3 loop is CASTEQGGYYEQYF. In DNA, the CDR3 is TGTGCCAGCACTGAACAGGGGGGCTACTACGAGCAGTACTTC.

On this clone: In the same sample, other DNA sequences code for this CDR3. The chain recombines TRBV6-1 with TRBJ2-1; TRBD2 might be the D (6 bases). Per the germline V gene, CDR1 is MNHNS and CDR2 is SASEGT. V was clipped by 0 bases and J by 1 base, with 7 bases between them. This CDR3 is 15 amino acids long. The CDR3 reads CASSEAGGSYNEQFF. CDR3 nucleotides: TGTGCCAGCAGTGAAGCGGGGGGATCCTACAATGAGCAGTTCTTC.

V is TRBV4-3 and J is TRBJ1-2, with TRBD1 matching over 9 bases. Germline CDR1 reads LGHNA; CDR2 reads YSLEER. The CDR3 extends over 12 amino acids. Losses at the gene ends were 7 bases for V and 6 bases for J; bases not matched to a gene: 3. CDR3 loop: CASKGTGNGYTF. For the CDR3, the DNA is TGCGCCAGCAAAGGGACAGGGAATGGCTACACCTTC.

V is TRBV19 and J is TRBJ2-7, with 8 bases matching TRBD1. This CDR3 has 15 amino acids. V was pared by 2 bases and J by 0 bases, with 3 bases of the junction left unmatched. CDR1 is LNHDA and CDR2 is SQIVND in the germline V gene (reference sequence). The CDR3 region has the DNA TGTGCCAGTAGTATATACGGACAGGGCTCCTACGAGCAGTACTTC. It yields the protein CASSIYGQGSYEQYF.

V and J are TRBV10-1 and TRBJ1-6, with no clear D. CDR3 length: 16 amino acids. The V and J ends lost 6 bases and 5 bases respectively, with 17 bases between them. From germline, CDR1 is WNHNN and CDR2 SYGVQD (reference sequence). CDR3 protein: CASSGSQGGDNSPLHF. CDR3 bases: TGCGCCAGCAGCGGGAGTCAAGGAGGCGATAATTCACCCCTCCACTTT.

The chain carries TRBV6-1 and TRBJ1-3; D is ambiguous. This CDR3 region has 14 residues. Trimming left V 2 bases short and J 0 bases short, with 5 bases between. Germline V gene data show CDR1 as MNHNS and CDR2 as SASEGT. CDR3 region: CASSEPFSGNTIYF. The CDR3 DNA reads as TGTGCCAGCAGTGAACCCTTCTCTGGAAACACCATATATTTT.

The V and J genes are TRBV19 and TRBJ2-4; 7 positions agree with TRBD1. The CDR3 sequence is 16 residues long. Trimming at V came to 3 bases and at J to 1 base, leaving 6 bases not matched to a gene. Germline-derived CDR1 and CDR2 are LNHDA and SQIVND (reference sequence). The CDR3: CASSILSTGAKNIQYF. The CDR3 DNA reads TGTGCCAGTAGTATCCTATCGACAGGGGCCAAAAACATTCAGTACTTC.

The chain joins TRBV4-2 to TRBJ2-2, with 8 bases that match TRBD1. Trimming removed 3 bases from V and 1 base from J; junction bases left unmatched: 1. From germline, CDR1 is LGHNA and CDR2 YNFKEQ. The CDR3 has 15 amino acids. The CDR3 DNA reads as TGTGCCAGCAGCCAGGGGACAGGGAACACCGGGGAGCTGTTTTTT. This sequence encodes CASSQGTGNTGELFF.

V is TRBV2 and J is TRBJ2-1; the match to TRBD2 covers 8 bases. V gave up 6 bases and J gave up 3 bases; unmatched junction bases: 7. The V gene's germline CDR1 is SNHLY and CDR2 FYNNEI. The length of the CDR3 is 15 residues. The CDR3 region is CASSPGTRHYNEQFF. CDR3 DNA: TGTGCCAGCAGCCCCGGGACTAGGCACTACAATGAGCAGTTCTTC. Full variable domain (missing parts from reference TRBV2 and TRBJ2-1): EPEVTQTPSHQVTQMGQEVILRCVPISNHLYFYWYRQILGQKVEFLVSFYNNEISEKSEIFDDQFSVERPDGSNFTLKIRSTKLEDSAMYFCASSPGTRHYNEQFFGPGTRLTVL.

V gene TRBV2 combines with J gene TRBJ2-7, with a tentative D call TRBD1 (6 bases). This CDR3 is built from 14 residues. Germline values: CDR1 SNHLY, CDR2 FYNNEI. Trimming left V 4 bases short and J 1 base short, with 11 bases between. This CDR3 is CASSGIDRSYEQYF. The CDR3 DNA follows: TGTGCCAGCAGTGGCATAGACAGGTCCTACGAGCAGTACTTC.

This clone has a handful of counts. This chain uses TRBV30 with TRBJ1-5; D remains unclear. Trimming shortened V by 1 base and J by 3 bases, and 7 bases separated the two germline ends. Germline CDR1 and CDR2: GTSNPN and SVGIG (reference sequence). The CDR3 consists of 13 residues. DNA of the CDR3: TGTGCCTGGAGTGGTGTAGCCAATCAGCCCCAGCATTTT. Residues: CAWSGVANQPQHF.

J is TRBJ2-7 and V is TRBV7-8; the D is unclear. Looked up from germline, CDR1 is SGHVS and CDR2 is FQNEAQ. Trimming shortened V by 0 bases and J by 4 bases, and 7 bases separated the two germline ends. This CDR3 has 13 residues. CDR3 coding DNA: TGTGCCAGCAGCTTAGCGCTAGGTTACGAGCAGTACTTC. Its protein is CASSLALGYEQYF.

This clone was recorded only once. The chain carries TRBV19 and TRBJ2-7, with a tentative D call TRBD2 (5 bases). The germline V and J ends were trimmed by 4 bases and 4 bases, with 11 bases remaining between them. CDR1 and CDR2 (germline): LNHDA, SQIVND (reference sequence). The CDR3 totals 13 residues. CDR3 nucleotides: TGTGCCAGTAGTAAGCGGCAGTTGTACGAGCAGTACTTC. This gives the protein CASSKRQLYEQYF. Variable domain in full (rest from reference TRBV19 and TRBJ2-7): DGGITQSPKYLFRKEGQNVTLSCEQNLNHDAMYWYRQDPGQGLRLIYYSQIVNDFQKGDIAEGYSVSREKKESFPLTVTSAQKNPTAFYLCASSKRQLYEQYFGPGTRLTVT.

The gene calls are TRBV14 and TRBJ2-3; 12 bases line up with TRBD2. The CDR3 has 17 amino acids. Trimming took 3 bases from V and 6 from J; bases not matched to a gene: 10. Germline-derived CDR1 and CDR2 are SGHDN and FVKESK. CDR3 nucleotide sequence: TGTGCCAGCAGCCATCGGCTAGCGGGGGGGCCGAGGGATACGCAGTATTTT. Translation: CASSHRLAGGPRDTQYF.

Notes on this clone: Other nucleotide sequences from this sample produce the same CDR3. The rearrangement uses TRBV5-1 and TRBJ1-2; 7 bases line up with TRBD1. This CDR3 comprises 13 residues. The ends lost 0 bases at V and 6 bases at J; junction bases unmatched: 2. The germline V gene has CDR1 SGHRS and CDR2 YFSETQ. The CDR3 bases are TGCGCCAGCAGCTTGGGGCAGGGGGATGGCTACACCTTC. It codes for CASSLGQGDGYTF.

A few counts support this clone. The V call is TRBV19, the J call TRBJ1-4; TRBD1 agrees at 9 bases. The CDR3 runs to 13 residues. V trimming: 9 bases; J trimming: 7 bases; junction bases outside the gene matches: 6. Germline loops: CDR1 LNHDA, CDR2 SQIVND (reference sequence). CDR3 sequence: CASRTGGGEKLFF. CDR3 DNA sequence: TGTGCCAGCCGCACAGGGGGCGGTGAAAAACTGTTTTTT.

V is TRBV28 and J is TRBJ1-1, with D uncertain. Per germline, CDR1 MDHEN and CDR2 SYDVKM. V gave up 3 bases and J gave up 1 base, with 9 bases separating them. The CDR3 spans 14 residues. CDR3 residues: CASSLPQENTEAFF. The CDR3 bases are TGTGCCAGCAGTTTGCCTCAGGAGAACACTGAAGCTTTCTTT.

This clone was seen just once. The chain's CDR3 is CASTPTGRSGANVLTF. CDR3 bases: TGTGCCAGTACCCCGACGGGTCGCTCTGGGGCCAACGTCCTGACTTTC. The chain uses TRBV19 and TRBJ2-6; D not resolved. This CDR3 contains 16 residues. Germline values: CDR1 LNHDA, CDR2 SQIVND (reference sequence). The V gene lost 7 bases and the J gene lost 0 bases, with 13 bases spanning the gap.